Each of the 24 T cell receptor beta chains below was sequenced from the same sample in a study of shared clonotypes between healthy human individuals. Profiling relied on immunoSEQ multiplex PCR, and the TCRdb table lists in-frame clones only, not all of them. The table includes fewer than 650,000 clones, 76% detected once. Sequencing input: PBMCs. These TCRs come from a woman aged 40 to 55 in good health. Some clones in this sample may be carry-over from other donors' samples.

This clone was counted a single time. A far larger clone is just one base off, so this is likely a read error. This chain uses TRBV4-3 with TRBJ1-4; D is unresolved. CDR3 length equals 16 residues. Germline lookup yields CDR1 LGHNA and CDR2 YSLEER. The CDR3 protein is CASSQGRVVTNEELFF. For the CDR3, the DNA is TGCGCCAGCAGCCAAGGTCGGGTCGTCACTAATGAAGAACTGTTTTTT.

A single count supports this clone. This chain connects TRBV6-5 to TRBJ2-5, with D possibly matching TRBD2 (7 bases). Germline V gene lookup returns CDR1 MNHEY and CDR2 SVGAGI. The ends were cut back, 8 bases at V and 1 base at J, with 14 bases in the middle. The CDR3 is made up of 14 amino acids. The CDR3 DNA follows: TGTGCCAGCGCCGCCGGGGGGCCCCAAGAGACCCAGTACTTC. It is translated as CASAAGGPQETQYF.

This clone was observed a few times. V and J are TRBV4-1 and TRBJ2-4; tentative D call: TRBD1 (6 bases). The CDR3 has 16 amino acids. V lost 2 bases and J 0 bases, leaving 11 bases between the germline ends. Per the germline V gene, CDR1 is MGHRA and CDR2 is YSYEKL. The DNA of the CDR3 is TGCGCCAGCAGCCAACCCGGGACATTAGCCAAAAACATTCAGTACTTC. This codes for CASSQPGTLAKNIQYF.

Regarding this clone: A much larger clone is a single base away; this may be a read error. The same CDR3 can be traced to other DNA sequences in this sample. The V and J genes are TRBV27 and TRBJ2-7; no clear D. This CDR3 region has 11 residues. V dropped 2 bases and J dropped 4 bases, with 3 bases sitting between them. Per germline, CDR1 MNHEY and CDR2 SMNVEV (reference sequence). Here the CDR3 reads CASSLGYEQYF. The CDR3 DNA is TGTGCCAGCAGTTTAGGTTACGAGCAGTACTTC.

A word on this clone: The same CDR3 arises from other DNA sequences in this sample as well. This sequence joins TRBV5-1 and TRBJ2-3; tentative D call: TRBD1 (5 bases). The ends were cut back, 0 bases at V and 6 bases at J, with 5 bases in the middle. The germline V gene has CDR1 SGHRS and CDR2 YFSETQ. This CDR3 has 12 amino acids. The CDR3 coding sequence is TGCGCCAGCAGCTTGGAGGGGGATACGCAGTATTTT. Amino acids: CASSLEGDTQYF.

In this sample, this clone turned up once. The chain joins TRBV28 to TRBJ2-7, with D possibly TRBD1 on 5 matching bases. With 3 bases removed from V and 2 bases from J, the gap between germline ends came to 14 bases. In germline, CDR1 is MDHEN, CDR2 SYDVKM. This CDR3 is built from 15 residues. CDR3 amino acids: CASSFLAGPAYEQYF. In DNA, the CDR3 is TGTGCCAGCAGTTTTCTTGCAGGGCCGGCCTACGAGCAGTACTTC.

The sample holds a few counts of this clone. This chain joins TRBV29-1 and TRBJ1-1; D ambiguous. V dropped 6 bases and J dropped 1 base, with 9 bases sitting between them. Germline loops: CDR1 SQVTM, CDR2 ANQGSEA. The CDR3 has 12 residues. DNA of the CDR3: TGCAGCGTGAGGACGGAGAACACTGAAGCTTTCTTT. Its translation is CSVRTENTEAFF.

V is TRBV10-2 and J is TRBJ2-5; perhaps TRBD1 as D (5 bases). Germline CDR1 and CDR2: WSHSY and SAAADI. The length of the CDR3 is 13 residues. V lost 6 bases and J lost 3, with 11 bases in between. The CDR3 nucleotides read TGCGCCAGCAGGACAGTTGAAGAAGAGACCCAGTACTTC. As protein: CASRTVEEETQYF.

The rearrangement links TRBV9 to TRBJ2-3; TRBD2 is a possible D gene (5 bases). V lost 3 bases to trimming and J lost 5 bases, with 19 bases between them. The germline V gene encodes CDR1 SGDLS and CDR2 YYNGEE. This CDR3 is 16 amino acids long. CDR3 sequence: CASSGNRAEPGDTQYF. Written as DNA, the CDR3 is TGTGCCAGCAGCGGTAACCGAGCGGAGCCCGGAGATACGCAGTATTTT.

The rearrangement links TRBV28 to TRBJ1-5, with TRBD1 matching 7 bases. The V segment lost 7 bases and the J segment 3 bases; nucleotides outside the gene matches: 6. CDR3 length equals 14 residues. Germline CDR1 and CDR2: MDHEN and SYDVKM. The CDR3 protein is CASTNTGANQPQHF. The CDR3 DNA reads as TGTGCCAGCACCAATACAGGGGCCAATCAGCCCCAGCATTTT.

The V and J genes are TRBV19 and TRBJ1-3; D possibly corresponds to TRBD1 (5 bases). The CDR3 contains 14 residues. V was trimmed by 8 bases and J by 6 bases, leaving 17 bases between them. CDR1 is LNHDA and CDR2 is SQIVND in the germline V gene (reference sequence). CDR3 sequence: CASRLTRGANTIYF. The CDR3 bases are TGTGCCAGTCGACTCACGAGGGGTGCAAACACCATATATTTT.

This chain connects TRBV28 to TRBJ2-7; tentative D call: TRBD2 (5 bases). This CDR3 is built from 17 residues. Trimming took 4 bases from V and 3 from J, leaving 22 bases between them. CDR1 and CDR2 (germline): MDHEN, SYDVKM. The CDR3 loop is CASSSSLRGWKGYEQYF. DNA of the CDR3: TGTGCCAGCAGTTCCTCTTTGAGAGGGTGGAAAGGCTACGAGCAGTACTTC.

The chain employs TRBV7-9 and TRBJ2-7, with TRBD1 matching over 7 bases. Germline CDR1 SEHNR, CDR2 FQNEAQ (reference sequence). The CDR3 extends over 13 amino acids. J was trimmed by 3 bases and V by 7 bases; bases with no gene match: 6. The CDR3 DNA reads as TGTGCCAGCACCAAGGGACAGAACTACGAGCAGTACTTC. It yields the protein CASTKGQNYEQYF.

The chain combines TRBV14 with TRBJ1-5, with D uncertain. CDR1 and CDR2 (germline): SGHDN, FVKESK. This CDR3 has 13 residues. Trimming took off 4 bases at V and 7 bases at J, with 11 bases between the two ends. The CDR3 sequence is CASSPSTGQPQHF. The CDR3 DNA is TGTGCCAGCAGCCCCTCGACGGGGCAGCCCCAGCATTTT.

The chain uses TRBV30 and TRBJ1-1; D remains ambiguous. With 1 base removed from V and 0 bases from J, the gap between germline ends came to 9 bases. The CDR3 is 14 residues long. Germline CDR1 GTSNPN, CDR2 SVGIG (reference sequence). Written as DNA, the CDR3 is TGTGCCTGGAGTGGCAGCCCAATGAACACTGAAGCTTTCTTT. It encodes CAWSGSPMNTEAFF.

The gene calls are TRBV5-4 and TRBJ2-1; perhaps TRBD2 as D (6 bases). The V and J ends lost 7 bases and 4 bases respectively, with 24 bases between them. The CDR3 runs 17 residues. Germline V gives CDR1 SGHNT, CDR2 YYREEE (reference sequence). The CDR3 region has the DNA TGTGCCAGCCATAGCCCGATAGCGGCCATTGGATACAATGAGCAGTTCTTC. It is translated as CASHSPIAAIGYNEQFF.

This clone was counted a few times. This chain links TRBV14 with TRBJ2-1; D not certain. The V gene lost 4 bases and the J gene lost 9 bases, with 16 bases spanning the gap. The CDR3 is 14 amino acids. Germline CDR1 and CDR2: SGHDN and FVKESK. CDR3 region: CASSPELGTGEQFF. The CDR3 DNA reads TGTGCCAGCAGCCCAGAGCTAGGAACGGGTGAGCAGTTCTTC.

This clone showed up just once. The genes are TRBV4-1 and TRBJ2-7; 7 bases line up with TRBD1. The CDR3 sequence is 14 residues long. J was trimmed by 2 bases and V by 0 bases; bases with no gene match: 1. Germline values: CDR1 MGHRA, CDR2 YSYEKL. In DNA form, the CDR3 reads TGCGCCAGCAGCCAAGAAGGACAGGCCTACGAGCAGTACTTC. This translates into CASSQEGQAYEQYF.

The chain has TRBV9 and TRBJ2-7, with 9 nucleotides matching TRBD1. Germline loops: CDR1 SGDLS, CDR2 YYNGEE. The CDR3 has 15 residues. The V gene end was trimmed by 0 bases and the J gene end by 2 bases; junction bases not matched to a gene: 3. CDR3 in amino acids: CASSVGGQGAYEQYF. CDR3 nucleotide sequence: TGTGCCAGCAGCGTAGGGGGACAGGGCGCCTACGAGCAGTACTTC.

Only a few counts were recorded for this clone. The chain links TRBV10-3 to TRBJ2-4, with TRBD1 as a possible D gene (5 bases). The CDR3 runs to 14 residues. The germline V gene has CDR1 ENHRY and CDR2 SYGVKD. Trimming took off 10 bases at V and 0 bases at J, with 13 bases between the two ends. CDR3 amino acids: CATRAGLAKNIQYF. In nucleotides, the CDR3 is TGTGCCACCAGGGCCGGTCTAGCCAAAAACATTCAGTACTTC.

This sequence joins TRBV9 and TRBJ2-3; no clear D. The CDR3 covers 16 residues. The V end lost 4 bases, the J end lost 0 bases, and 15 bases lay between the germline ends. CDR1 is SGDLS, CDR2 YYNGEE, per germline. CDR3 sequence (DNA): TGTGCCAGCAGCCAAGATAGAGTCACTAGCACAGATACGCAGTATTTT. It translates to CASSQDRVTSTDTQYF. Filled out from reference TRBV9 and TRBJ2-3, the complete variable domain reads DSGVTQTPKHLITATGQRVTLRCSPRSGDLSVYWYQQSLDQGLQFLIQYYNGEERAKGNILERFSAQQFPDLHSELNLSSLELGDSALYFCASSQDRVTSTDTQYFGPGTRLTVL.

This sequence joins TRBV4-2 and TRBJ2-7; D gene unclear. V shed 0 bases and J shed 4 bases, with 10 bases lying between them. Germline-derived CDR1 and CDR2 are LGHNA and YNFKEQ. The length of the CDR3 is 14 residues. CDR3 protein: CASSQDLRRYEQYF. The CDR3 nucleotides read TGTGCCAGCAGCCAAGATCTTAGGCGATACGAGCAGTACTTC.

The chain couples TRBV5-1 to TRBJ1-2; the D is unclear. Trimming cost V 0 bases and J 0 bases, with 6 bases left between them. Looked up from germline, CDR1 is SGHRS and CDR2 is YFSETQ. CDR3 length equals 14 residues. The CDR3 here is CASSLATTNYGYTF. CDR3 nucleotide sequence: TGCGCCAGCAGCTTGGCGACAACTAACTATGGCTACACCTTC.

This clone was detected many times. The CDR3 protein is CASSLSESLGSNQPQHF. The CDR3 nucleotides read TGTGCCAGCAGCCTGTCGGAGTCTCTTGGTAGCAATCAGCCCCAGCATTTT. This chain uses TRBV4-2 with TRBJ1-5; D call uncertain. The CDR3 runs 17 residues. From germline, CDR1 is LGHNA and CDR2 YNFKEQ. V gave up 4 bases and J gave up 0 bases, with 16 bases separating them.